This passage covers 21 T cell receptor beta chains from one sample sequenced in a study of T cell responses to AZD1222 COVID-19 vaccine. Clones were read by immunoSEQ multiplex PCR, and TCRdb kept only the in-frame ones, dropping some. The table has over 90,000 clones, approximately 87% seen once. The material sequenced was peripheral blood, taken 28 days after the second AZD1222 dose. The receptors were sampled from an adult who received the AZD1222 COVID-19 vaccine.

This clone is medium-sized within its sample. The V call is TRBV30, the J call TRBJ2-4; possibly TRBD1 or TRBD2 for D (6 bases each). The CDR3 length is 14 residues. The ends were cut back, 0 bases at V and 10 bases at J, with 16 bases in the middle. Germline V gene lookup returns CDR1 GTSNPN and CDR2 SVGIG (reference sequence). CDR3 amino acids: CAWSVPRGELIQYF. CDR3 bases: TGTGCCTGGAGTGTTCCTAGGGGGGAGCTTATTCAGTACTTC.

The chain joins TRBV5-1 to TRBJ1-6, with unresolved D. The CDR3 runs 15 residues. Trimming took 1 base from V and 6 from J, leaving 11 bases between them. CDR1 is SGHRS and CDR2 is YFSETQ in the germline V gene. CDR3 amino acids: CASSLNIMGNSPLHF. CDR3 bases: TGCGCCAGCAGCTTGAATATAATGGGTAATTCACCCCTCCACTTT.

This sequence joins TRBV6-6 and TRBJ2-7, with a tentative D call TRBD2 (7 bases). CDR1 MNHNY and CDR2 SVGAGI come from the germline V gene (reference sequence). Trimming took off 5 bases at V and 3 bases at J, with 26 bases between the two ends. This CDR3 contains 18 residues. The CDR3 bases are TGTGCCAGCAGTCAAACCCACCCCGGGGGGCCCTCGGTCTACGAGCAGTACTTC. Its protein is CASSQTHPGGPSVYEQYF.

V and J are TRBV7-8 and TRBJ2-3; the D is unclear. The CDR3 spans 15 residues. V dropped 3 bases and J dropped 3 bases, with 13 bases sitting between them. Germline V gives CDR1 SGHVS, CDR2 FQNEAQ. In nucleotides, the CDR3 is TGTGCCAGCAGCTTGGTGTCTGGGTCTACAGATACGCAGTATTTT. Encoded protein: CASSLVSGSTDTQYF.

This clone was observed a single time. The chain is built from TRBV13 and TRBJ1-2; no firm D call. The CDR3 loop spans 12 amino acids. Germline lookup yields CDR1 PRHDT and CDR2 FYEKMQ (reference sequence). Trimming took off 2 bases at V and 6 bases at J, with 7 bases between the two ends. The CDR3 coding sequence is TGTGCCAGCAGCTTACGGAGAGATGGCTACACCTTC. It is translated as CASSLRRDGYTF.

The rearrangement links TRBV19 to TRBJ1-1; D uncertain. The CDR3 has 13 amino acids. Germline assignment: CDR1 LNHDA and CDR2 SQIVND (reference sequence). V was trimmed by 4 bases and J by 8 bases, leaving 14 bases between them. The CDR3 sequence is CASSTAGFQEAFF. DNA of the CDR3: TGTGCCAGTAGTACCGCCGGGTTCCAGGAAGCTTTCTTT.

This clone is a singleton in its sample. The J gene is TRBJ2-7, the V gene TRBV3-1 (or the pseudogene TRBV3-2); D uncertain. Germline V gene sequence: CDR1 LGHDT, CDR2 YNNKEL (reference sequence). Trimming shortened V by 1 base and J by 6 bases, and 7 bases separated the two germline ends. The CDR3 runs to 12 residues. The CDR3 nucleotides are TGTGCCAGCAGCCAAGCCTCTCCCGAGCAGTACTTC. Protein product: CASSQASPEQYF.

The chain is built from TRBV28 and TRBJ2-3, with 7 bases matching TRBD1. This CDR3 contains 16 residues. The germline V gene has CDR1 MDHEN and CDR2 SYDVKM. V gave up 3 bases and J gave up 2 bases; unmatched junction bases: 8. CDR3 region: CASSFETGWDTDTQYF. Written as DNA, the CDR3 is TGTGCCAGCAGTTTTGAGACAGGGTGGGACACAGATACGCAGTATTTT.

This chain links TRBV5-4 with TRBJ1-1, with TRBD1 identical over 7 bases. The J segment lost 5 bases and the V segment lost 3 bases, leaving 7 bases of the junction unmatched. Germline-derived CDR1 and CDR2 are SGHNT and YYREEE (reference sequence). The CDR3 is 14 residues long. CDR3 bases: TGTGCCAGCAGCTCAGGGGGTTGGGGGACTGAAGCTTTCTTT. Translation gives CASSSGGWGTEAFF.

The chain carries TRBV5-1 and TRBJ2-2; a possible D gene is TRBD1 (5 bases). Per the germline V gene, CDR1 is SGHRS and CDR2 is YFSETQ. CDR3 length: 16 amino acids. V gave up 0 bases and J gave up 3 bases, with 12 bases separating them. CDR3 coding DNA: TGCGCCAGCAGCTTGGATGGCAGGGTGCACACCGGGGAGCTGTTTTTT. The encoded protein is CASSLDGRVHTGELFF.

For this clone: One end of the junction is discordant with germline, which a read error may explain. This sequence joins TRBV5-6 and TRBJ1-1; D uncertain. CDR1 and CDR2 (germline): SGHDT, YYEEEE. There are 11 residues in the CDR3. The CDR3 sequence: CASSLARELVF. CDR3 nucleotide sequence: TGTGCCAGCAGCTTGGCCCGGGAACTTGTCTTT. The whole variable domain, remainder taken from reference TRBV5-6 and TRBJ1-1, is DAGVTQSPTHLIKTRGQQVTLRCSPKSGHDTVSWYQQALGQGPQFIFQYYEEEERQRGNFPDRFSGHQFPNYSSELNVNALLLGDSALYLCASSLARELVFGQGTRLTVV.

The rearrangement uses TRBV6-2 or TRBV6-3 and TRBJ2-7, with 14 bases matching TRBD2. Looked up from germline, CDR1 is MNHEY and CDR2 is SVGEGT. V lost 3 bases, J lost 5 bases, and 12 bases stayed unmatched. CDR3 length equals 18 residues. The CDR3 protein is CASSYQLTRGLAGDEQYF. CDR3 nucleotides: TGTGCCAGCAGTTATCAGCTCACTAGGGGACTAGCGGGAGACGAGCAGTACTTC.

The V gene is TRBV10-3, the J gene TRBJ2-3, with D unresolved. The CDR3 loop spans 11 amino acids. Between the trimmed V and J ends, which lost 10 bases and 2 bases, there was a span of 7 bases. In germline, CDR1 is ENHRY, CDR2 SYGVKD. CDR3 in DNA: TGTGCCACCCAGTCCACAGATACGCAGTATTTT. Its protein product is CATQSTDTQYF.

The V gene is TRBV3-1 (or the pseudogene TRBV3-2), the J gene TRBJ1-3; tentative D call: TRBD1 (6 bases). CDR3 length equals 17 residues. V lost 0 bases and J lost 0, with 12 bases in between. The germline V gene encodes CDR1 LGHDT and CDR2 YNNKEL (reference sequence). The CDR3 nucleotides read TGTGCCAGCAGCCAAGATTTTGGGGGCTACTCTGGAAACACCATATATTTT. Encoded protein: CASSQDFGGYSGNTIYF.

V usage is TRBV5-1 and J usage is TRBJ1-2, with D uncertain. This CDR3 spans 14 amino acids. CDR1 is SGHRS and CDR2 is YFSETQ in the germline V gene. V lost 0 bases to trimming and J lost 1 base, with 7 bases between them. The CDR3 spells CASSLGQSNYGYTF. CDR3 coding DNA: TGCGCCAGCAGCTTGGGGCAGAGTAACTATGGCTACACCTTC.

The CDR3 nucleotides are TGTGCCAGCAGCTTAGATGGTGGGGTGGGGCCAGCTAACTATGGCTACACCTTC. Encoded protein: CASSLDGGVGPANYGYTF. The chain carries TRBV7-2 and TRBJ1-2, with D possibly being TRBD1 (5 bases). V dropped 1 base and J dropped 0 bases, with 18 bases sitting between them. CDR1 and CDR2 from the germline V gene are SGHTA and FQGNSA. CDR3 length: 18 residues. Drawing the rest from reference TRBV7-2 and TRBJ1-2, the complete variable domain is GAGVSQSPSNKVTEKGKDVELRCDPISGHTALYWYRQSLGQGLEFLIYFQGNSAPDKSGLPSDRFSAERTGGSVSTLTIQRTQQEDSAVYLCASSLDGGVGPANYGYTFGSGTRLTVV.

The chain is built from TRBV7-3 and TRBJ2-2; D might be TRBD1 (5 bases). The V gene lost 5 bases and the J gene lost 7 bases, with 11 bases spanning the gap. CDR1 is SGHTA and CDR2 is FQGTGA in the germline V gene. The CDR3 has 13 amino acids. The CDR3 sequence is CASSPTGDGELFF. Here the CDR3 DNA reads TGTGCCAGCAGCCCTACAGGAGACGGGGAGCTGTTTTTT. The entire variable domain, with the rest obtained from reference TRBV7-3 and TRBJ2-2, is as follows: GAGVSQTPSNKVTEKGKYVELRCDPISGHTALYWYRQSLGQGPEFLIYFQGTGAADDSGLPNDRFFAVRPEGSVSTLKIQRTERGDSAVYLCASSPTGDGELFFGEGSRLTVL.

The V call is TRBV2, the J call TRBJ1-1, with 11 bases aligning to TRBD1. The CDR3 is 16 amino acids. From germline, CDR1 is SNHLY and CDR2 FYNNEI. V lost 5 bases, J lost 1 base, and 6 bases stayed unmatched. The DNA of the CDR3 is TGTGCCAGCAGTTCCCGGGACAGGGGGTGGAACACTGAAGCTTTCTTT. It is translated as CASSSRDRGWNTEAFF.

The chain couples TRBV5-1 to TRBJ2-2; D is unresolved. Germline CDR1 reads SGHRS; CDR2 reads YFSETQ. The ends were cut back, 3 bases at V and 6 bases at J, with 3 bases in the middle. The CDR3 length is 11 residues. CDR3: CASSSSGELFF. CDR3 sequence (DNA): TGCGCCAGCAGCTCATCCGGGGAGCTGTTTTTT.

J is TRBJ2-6 and V is TRBV29-1; unclear D gene. Germline loops: CDR1 SQVTM, CDR2 ANQGSEA. The ends were cut back, 4 bases at V and 4 bases at J, with 8 bases in the middle. The CDR3 consists of 13 residues. The CDR3 reads CSVVTLGANVLTF. The CDR3 nucleotides read TGCAGCGTTGTAACTCTGGGGGCCAACGTCCTGACTTTC. The whole variable domain, remainder taken from reference TRBV29-1 and TRBJ2-6, is SAVISQKPSRDICQRGTSLTIQCQVDSQVTMMFWYRQQPGQSLTLIATANQGSEATYESGFVIDKFPISRPNLTFSTLTVSNMSPEDSSIYLCSVVTLGANVLTFGAGSRLTVL.

This clone was seen only a few times. J is TRBJ2-1 and V is TRBV27; the match to TRBD2 covers 9 bases. Looked up from germline, CDR1 is MNHEY and CDR2 is SMNVEV (reference sequence). The V and J ends lost 4 bases and 4 bases, in that order; junction bases with no gene match: 11. This CDR3 is 17 amino acids long. The CDR3 region has the DNA TGTGCCAGCAGTTCTCCCGTAGCGGGAGCTTGGTACAATGAGCAGTTCTTC. As protein: CASSSPVAGAWYNEQFF.